The 5 T cell receptor beta chains below come from one sample, sequenced in a study of vaccination and CD4 T cells after COVID-19. Cultured CD4+ T cell DNA was sequenced using the Oncomine TCR Beta short-read assay. MiXCR was run by TCRdb on the PCR reads, yielding one entry per CDR3 protein. Of approximately 20,000 distinct CDR3 sequences in the sample, around 68% were seen once. Antigen specificity for these receptors is unknown. Noted treatment: approximately 9-day PBMC culture with coronavirus spike peptide pools or control peptides (ViraFEST assay). The sequencing used CD4+ T cells from blood, cultured in vitro, collected before SARS-CoV-2 vaccination. The receptors shown here come from a human donor who received a COVID-19 vaccine.

In this sample, this clonotype turned up a few times. The gene calls are TRBV7-2 and TRBJ1-2; D possibly corresponds to TRBD1 (6 bases). CDR3 length equals 12 residues. Trimming cost V 5 bases and J 6 bases, with 10 bases left between them. The V gene's germline CDR1 is SGHTA and CDR2 FQGNSA. Here the CDR3 DNA reads TGTGCCAGCAGCGTAAGGGACAATGGCTACACCTTC. Its translation: CASSVRDNGYTF.

This clonotype appeared a single time. This rearrangement joins TRBV6-1 to TRBJ2-7; TRBD2 might be the D (5 bases). Germline V gene lookup returns CDR1 MNHNS and CDR2 SASEGT. Trimming took off 2 bases at V and 4 bases at J, with 18 bases between the two ends. This CDR3 has 16 residues. CDR3 coding DNA: TGTGCCAGCAGTGAACACCCGGGAAGCGTTTTTTACGAGCAGTACTTC. It specifies CASSEHPGSVFYEQYF.

The rearrangement uses TRBV6-1 and TRBJ1-1; 10 bases fit TRBD1. The ends lost 10 bases at V and 3 bases at J; junction bases unmatched: 11. The germline V gene encodes CDR1 MNHNS and CDR2 SASEGT. This CDR3 is built from 15 residues. The CDR3 DNA reads as TGTGCCACCCAATGGACAGGGGGTTCCGACACTGAAGCTTTCTTT. Translated: CATQWTGGSDTEAFF.

This clonotype was counted once. The chain joins TRBV12-3 or TRBV12-4 to TRBJ2-3; TRBD2 matches at 9 bases. J was trimmed by 0 bases and V by 6 bases; bases with no gene match: 7. CDR3 length equals 16 residues. The CDR3 loop is CASRRGLAGSTDTQYF. The CDR3 DNA is TGTGCCAGCAGGAGAGGGCTAGCGGGGAGCACAGATACGCAGTATTTT.

This chain uses TRBV30 with TRBJ1-1; TRBD1 agrees at 10 bases. In germline, CDR1 is GTSNPN, CDR2 SVGIG (reference sequence). The CDR3 length is 15 residues. V trimming: 3 bases; J trimming: 3 bases; junction bases outside the gene matches: 7. In DNA, the CDR3 is TGTGCCTGGAGATCGTTTGGACAGGGGGACACTGAAGCTTTCTTT. Residues: CAWRSFGQGDTEAFF.